This TCR beta chain originates from a study of shared clonotypes between healthy human individuals (dated by TCRdb to the early 2020s). For the study in its entirety: The cohort comprised a couple of women and a few men aged 18 to 49 years. Blood TCR repertoires of about five healthy adults were deeply sequenced to estimate repertoire size and the extent of clonotype sharing between individuals. To increase sequencing depth and limit assay-specific biases, different laboratories used diverse techniques to prepare libraries and sequence TCR repertoires. Per donor, leukapheresis produced somewhere between about 0.94 and 8.9 billion PBMCs. General findings and caveats noted by the study authors: Pairwise subsampling indicated that sequencing depth was expected to affect the degree of clonotype sharing among donors. Only blood was sampled, and tissue TCR repertoires likely differ from those in blood. The small number of donors limited the genetic and exposure-history diversity represented.

Using the deep immunoSEQ assay, multiplex PCR amplified TCR CDR3 regions from genomic DNA. For each cell subset, the extracted genomic DNA was distributed evenly across all wells of several immunoSEQ 96-well plates, and each plate served as one replicate. For unsorted PBMC, approximately 290 ng genomic DNA, equal to approximately 30,000 T cell genomes, was loaded into each replicate PCR. Genomic DNA from unsorted PBMC was sequenced over ten immunoSEQ deep assay plates. Purified libraries were quantified with a Qubit 3.0 fluorometer, sized on a Bioanalyzer 2100, and re-quantified with the KAPA Library Quantification kit. Every immunoSEQ 96-well plate was sequenced on a dedicated single-read 150-cycle Illumina NextSeq 550 flow cell. The paper's data handling went like this. Because the immunoSEQ output held only junctional sequences and lacked quality scores, the filtering could not match the filtering applied to full-length reads. Sequences were annotated with PyIR, a Python wrapper for IgBLAST v1.9, using IMGT germline references to assign V/J genes and CDR3. Reads were filtered out if the reads had weak V/J assignments (E-value above 1e-6), no CDR3, stop codons, out-of-frame junctions, or ambiguous translated residues. A V3J clonotype was defined by an identical inferred V gene, J gene, and CDR3 amino acid sequence. Percentage overlap between repertoires was computed as shared unique clonotypes divided by the size of the smaller repertoire. Three approaches were used to assess repertoire richness: RTK rarefaction, the Chao1 estimator, and Recon v2.1 estimates of unobserved clonotypes. TCRdb's version of the immuneACCESS table is confined to in-frame rearrangements and falls short of the full clone set. An unresolved V gene accounts for under half of the shortfall where checked; the remainder is of unknown origin. That table supplies the V and J calls and clone size; D and trimming were determined from the DNA. The sample includes around 430,000 clones, with about four fifths observed a single time. 13% of the sample comes from the top ten.

About this clone itself: What this receptor recognizes is not known. No much larger clone is present one base from it, and per-base qualities are unavailable.

Cut back by 4 bases and 0 bases, the V and J ends lie 14 bases apart. The CDR3 measures 16 amino acids from cysteine to phenylalanine. Only the CDR3 region is kept as DNA, spanning 48 bases read in frame from base 1. CDR1 is given as SGHRS and CDR2 as YFSETQ, both from the germline V gene. Healthy HIV-negative adults with no recently reported acute infections or vaccinations were included as donors. Every donor was a Caucasian adult living in Nashville, Tennessee, USA. For unsorted samples, tens of millions of PBMCs were counted, and genomic DNA was extracted using the QIAamp DNA Blood Mini kit. Blood was obtained by leukapheresis, after which PBMCs were separated by Ficoll-Histopaque density gradient centrifugation and cryopreserved in liquid nitrogen vapor phase.

The rearranged chain carries TRBV5-1 and TRBJ2-1; the D region may be TRBD1 or TRBD2, each matching 6 bases equally. The receptor was isolated from a woman in her thirties or forties in good health. Some clones in this sample may be carry-over from other donors' samples. The sequencing input was PBMCs. The sequenced DNA is TGCGCCAGCAGCCAAGGGGGGTGGAGCTCCTACAATGAGCAGTTCTTC. The translation is CASSQGGWSSYNEQFF.